The present TCR beta chain was sequenced within a study of blood T cell repertoires in COVID-19. On the study more broadly: The United States, Italy and Spain were the sources of the acute and convalescent COVID-19 samples.

Residents of approximately 25 US areas, aged about 18 to 89 years, made up the participants. Cohort placement rested on clinical history that participants reported themselves. Two consecutive negative NP/OP PCR tests, clearance, or resolved symptoms defined Cohort 3 recovery. Libraries were prepared by immunoSEQ multiplex PCR; TCRdb keeps only in-frame clonotypes and omits some of them. The data contain a few hundred thousand clones, about 87% of them seen just once; the ten biggest clones take up about 1.2%. Material: PBMCs or T cells enriched from blood (not recorded which). This receptor was taken from a young man who had recovered from COVID-19.

CDR3 residues: CASRPTGFYEQYF. The CDR3 DNA is TGTGCCAGTAGGCCTACAGGGTTCTACGAGCAGTACTTC. The chain carries TRBV19 and TRBJ2-7, with a possible D match to TRBD1 (6 bases). The germline V gene encodes CDR1 LNHDA and CDR2 SQIVND (reference sequence). This CDR3 comprises 13 residues. The germline V and J ends were trimmed by 6 bases and 3 bases, with 12 bases remaining between them.